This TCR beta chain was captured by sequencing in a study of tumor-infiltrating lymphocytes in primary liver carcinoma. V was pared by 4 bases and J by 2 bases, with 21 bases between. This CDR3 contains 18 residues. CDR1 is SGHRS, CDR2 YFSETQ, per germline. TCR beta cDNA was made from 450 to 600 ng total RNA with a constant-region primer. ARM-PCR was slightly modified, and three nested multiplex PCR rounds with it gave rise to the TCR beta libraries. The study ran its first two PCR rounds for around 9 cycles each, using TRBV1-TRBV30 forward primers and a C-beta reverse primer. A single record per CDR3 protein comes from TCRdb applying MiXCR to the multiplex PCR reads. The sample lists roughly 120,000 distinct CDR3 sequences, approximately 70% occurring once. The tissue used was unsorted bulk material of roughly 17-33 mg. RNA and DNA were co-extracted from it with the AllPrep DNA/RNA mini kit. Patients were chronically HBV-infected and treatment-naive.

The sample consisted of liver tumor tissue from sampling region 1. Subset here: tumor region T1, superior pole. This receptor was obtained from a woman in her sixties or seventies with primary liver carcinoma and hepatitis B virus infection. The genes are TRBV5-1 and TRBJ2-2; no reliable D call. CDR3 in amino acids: CASSPLIRTFSNTGELFF. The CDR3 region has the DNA TGCGCCAGCAGCCCACTAATACGGACCTTCTCTAACACCGGGGAGCTGTTTTTT.